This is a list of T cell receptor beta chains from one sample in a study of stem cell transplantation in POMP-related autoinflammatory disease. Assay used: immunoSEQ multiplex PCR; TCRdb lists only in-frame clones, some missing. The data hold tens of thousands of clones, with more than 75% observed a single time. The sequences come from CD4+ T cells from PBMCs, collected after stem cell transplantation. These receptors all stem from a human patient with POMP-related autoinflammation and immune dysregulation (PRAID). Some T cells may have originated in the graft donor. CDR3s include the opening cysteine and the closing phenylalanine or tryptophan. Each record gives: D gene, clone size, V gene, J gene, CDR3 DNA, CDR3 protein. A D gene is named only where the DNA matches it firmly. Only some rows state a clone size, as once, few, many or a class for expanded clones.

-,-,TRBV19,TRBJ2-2,TGTGCCAGTAGTCCTCGAGGGGTTGGTCTGACGCTGTTTTTT,CASSPRGVGLTLFF
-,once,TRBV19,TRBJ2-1,TGTGCCAGTAGTGAAGGGAGACACAATGAGCAGTTCTTC,CASSEGRHNEQFF
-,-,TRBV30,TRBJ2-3,TGTGCCTGCGCAGTAGTGTCTAGGAACACAGATACGCAGTATTTT,CACAVVSRNTDTQYF
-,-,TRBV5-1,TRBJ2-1,TGCGCCAGCAGCGACGACAGCTCCTACAATGAGCAGTTCTTC,CASSDDSSYNEQFF
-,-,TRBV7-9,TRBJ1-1,TGTGCCAGCACCGACGGGGCTGAAGCTTTCTTT,CASTDGAEAFF
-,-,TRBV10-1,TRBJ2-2,TGCGCCAGCGGACAATCCGGGGAGCTGTTTTTT,CASGQSGELFF
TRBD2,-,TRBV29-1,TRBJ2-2,TGCAGCGTTGAAGATCCGAGGACTAGTAGCAACACCGGGGAGCTGTTTTTT,CSVEDPRTSSNTGELFF
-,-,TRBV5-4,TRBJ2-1,TGTGCCAGCAGCTTGGTTCGTACTTCCTCCTACAATGAGCAGTTCTTC,CASSLVRTSSYNEQFF
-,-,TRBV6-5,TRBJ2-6,TGTGCCAGCAGTTACGGGGGGCCTGCTGGGGCCAACGTCCTGACTTTC,CASSYGGPAGANVLTF
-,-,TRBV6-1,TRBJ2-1,TGTGCCAGCAGTGAAGCGGGCAATGAGCAGTTCTTC,CASSEAGNEQFF
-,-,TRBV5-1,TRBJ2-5,TGCGCCAGCAGCTTGGTAGGGCTAGCGACGACCTCAGGGGGCCAGTACTTC,CASSLVGLATTSGGQYF
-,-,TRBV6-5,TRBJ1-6,TGTGCCAGCAGAACGGACAGAAATAATTCACCCCTCCACTTT,CASRTDRNNSPLHF
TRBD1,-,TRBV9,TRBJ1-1,TGTGCCAGCAGCGTAGGGCAGGGGGCAGGAACTGAAGCTTTCTTT,CASSVGQGAGTEAFF
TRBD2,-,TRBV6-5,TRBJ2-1,TGTGCCAGCAGTTACAAAGCTAGCGGGCGCTACAATGAGCAGTTCTTC,CASSYKASGRYNEQFF
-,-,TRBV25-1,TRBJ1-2,TGTGCCAGCAGTGAATATTCTGACATTACTGGCTACACCTTC,CASSEYSDITGYTF
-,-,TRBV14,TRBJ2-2,TGTGCCAGCAGCCAGGGGTTCGGGGAGCTGTTTTTT,CASSQGFGELFF
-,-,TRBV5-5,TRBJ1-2,TGTGCCAGCAGCCCTGGGCCTAAGGAGGCCTTAGGTTATGGCTACACCTTC,CASSPGPKEALGYGYTF
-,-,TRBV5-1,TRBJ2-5,TGCGCCAGCACAAGAGGCTCCTTCCTCCAAGAGACCCAGTACTTC,CASTRGSFLQETQYF
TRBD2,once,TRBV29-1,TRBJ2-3,TGCAGCGTTGACGGGGGGGCCACAGATACGCAGTATTTT,CSVDGGATDTQYF
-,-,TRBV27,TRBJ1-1,TGTGCCAGCAGTGCCTTGGACCAAACCACTGAAGCTTTCTTT,CASSALDQTTEAFF
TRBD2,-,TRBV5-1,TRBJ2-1,TGCGCCAGCAGGATTGAAGCGGGGGCTTACAATGAGCAGTTCTTC,CASRIEAGAYNEQFF
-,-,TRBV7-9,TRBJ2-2,TGTGCCAGCAGCTTAGGAAAGGCGGTGGGGCTGTTTTTT,CASSLGKAVGLFF
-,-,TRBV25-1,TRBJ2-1,TGTGCCAGCAGTGATCTGGTTAGGAATGAGCAGTTCTTC,CASSDLVRNEQFF
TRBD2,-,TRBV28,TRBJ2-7,TGTGCCAGCAACCTAGCGGGAGACGCCGGCTCCTACGAGCAGTACTTC,CASNLAGDAGSYEQYF
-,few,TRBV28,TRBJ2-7,TGTGCCAGCAGTTCCGGCTTCGCCGGCTACGAGCAGTACTTC,CASSSGFAGYEQYF
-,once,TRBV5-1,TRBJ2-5,TGCGCCAGCAGCTTGATCCGGGGGGCCCAAGAGACCCAGTACTTC,CASSLIRGAQETQYF
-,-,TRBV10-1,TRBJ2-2,TGCGCCAGCAGGGTATCGAACACCGGGGAGCTGTTTTTT,CASRVSNTGELFF
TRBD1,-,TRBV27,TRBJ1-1,TGTGCCAGCAGTCCACTACAGGGGGCTTACACTGAAGCTTTCTTT,CASSPLQGAYTEAFF
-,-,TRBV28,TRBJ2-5,TGTGCCAGCAGTTTTGGACTCACTCGGGAGACCCAGTACTTC,CASSFGLTRETQYF